This is a list of T cell receptor beta chains from one sample in a study of shared clonotypes between healthy human individuals. Measured with immunoSEQ multiplex PCR; TCRdb has only the in-frame clones, and not every one. There are over 2 million clones in the sample; roughly 96% occur only once, and 0.13% lies in the top ten. The sequencing sample was made of naive CD4+ T cells sorted from blood. These receptors came from a man younger than 35 in good health. Both conserved end residues are part of each CDR3. Each record gives: D gene, V gene, CDR3 length, clone size, J gene, CDR3 protein, CDR3 DNA. A D gene is named only where the DNA matches it firmly. Not all rows give a size; the values are once, few, many and, for expanded clones, a class.

D: NA; V: TRBV10-3; length: 16; size: NA; J: TRBJ2-7; CDR3: CAISAGPGASSYEQYF; DNA: TGTGCCATCAGCGCGGGTCCGGGGGCGAGCTCCTACGAGCAGTACTTC
D: TRBD2; V: TRBV5-4; length: 15; size: NA; J: TRBJ2-3; CDR3: CASSLTSGGWDTQYF; DNA: TGTGCCAGCAGCCTAACTAGCGGGGGCTGGGATACGCAGTATTTT
D: TRBD2; V: TRBV2; length: 15; size: NA; J: TRBJ2-1; CDR3: CASSLSRGAVNEQFF; DNA: TGTGCCAGCAGTCTGTCGCGGGGGGCTGTCAATGAGCAGTTCTTC
D: TRBD1; V: TRBV5-1; length: 16; size: NA; J: TRBJ1-4; CDR3: CASSWGQGTTNEKLFF; DNA: TGCGCCAGCAGCTGGGGACAGGGCACAACTAATGAAAAACTGTTTTTT
D: TRBD2; V: TRBV6-1; length: 13; size: few; J: TRBJ2-7; CDR3: CATTSGPSYEQYF; DNA: TGTGCCACAACTAGCGGGCCGTCCTACGAGCAGTACTTC
D: TRBD1; V: TRBV18; length: 14; size: NA; J: TRBJ1-1; CDR3: CASSTGVGNTEAFF; DNA: TGTGCCAGCTCAACAGGGGTCGGGAACACTGAAGCTTTCTTT
D: NA; V: TRBV28; length: 13; size: NA; J: TRBJ2-7; CDR3: CASIATGTYEQYF; DNA: TGTGCCAGCATTGCGACCGGAACCTACGAGCAGTACTTC
D: NA; V: TRBV6-1; length: 15; size: once; J: TRBJ2-7; CDR3: CASTFSHLGADEQYF; DNA: TGTGCCAGCACCTTCTCCCACCTGGGGGCGGACGAGCAGTACTTC
D: NA; V: TRBV7-6; length: 15; size: once; J: TRBJ2-2; CDR3: CASSLVGAGTGELFF; DNA: TGTGCCAGCAGCCTGGTCGGGGCGGGCACCGGGGAGCTGTTTTTT
D: NA; V: TRBV10-3; length: 14; size: NA; J: TRBJ2-3; CDR3: CAISAGSEADTQYF; DNA: TGTGCCATCAGTGCAGGGTCAGAGGCAGATACGCAGTATTTT
D: NA; V: TRBV15; length: 13; size: NA; J: TRBJ2-7; CDR3: CATSRDKGGEQYF; DNA: TGTGCCACCAGCAGAGATAAGGGAGGCGAGCAGTACTTC
D: NA; V: TRBV12-2; length: 18; size: NA; J: TRBJ1-4; CDR3: CASRLTGRETRRNEKLFF; DNA: TGTGCAAGTCGCTTAACGGGACGCGAAACTCGAAGGAATGAAAAACTGTTTTTT
D: TRBD2; V: TRBV5-6; length: 14; size: once; J: TRBJ2-5; CDR3: CASSAGGPVETQYF; DNA: TGTGCCAGCAGCGCGGGGGGGCCGGTTGAGACCCAGTACTTC
D: NA; V: TRBV19; length: 14; size: once; J: TRBJ1-1; CDR3: CASRLGHSNTEAFF; DNA: TGTGCCAGTAGGCTTGGCCACTCGAACACTGAAGCTTTCTTT
D: NA; V: TRBV5-1; length: 14; size: NA; J: TRBJ1-1; CDR3: CASTTGTMNTEAFF; DNA: TGCGCCAGCACCACAGGTACCATGAACACTGAAGCTTTCTTT
D: NA; V: TRBV10-3; length: 16; size: NA; J: TRBJ1-5; CDR3: CATLISGSGRNQPQHF; DNA: TGTGCCACCCTTATCAGTGGATCAGGGCGCAATCAGCCCCAGCATTTT
D: NA; V: TRBV6-1; length: 15; size: NA; J: TRBJ1-3; CDR3: CASSEPGYSGNTIYF; DNA: TGTGCCAGCAGTGAACCGGGTTACTCTGGAAACACCATATATTTT
D: NA; V: TRBV28; length: 15; size: NA; J: TRBJ2-7; CDR3: CASNTGVPFSYEQYF; DNA: TGTGCCAGCAATACGGGAGTACCTTTTTCTTACGAGCAGTACTTC
D: TRBD1; V: TRBV6-6; length: 14; size: NA; J: TRBJ2-7; CDR3: CASSYSGGTYEQYF; DNA: TGTGCCAGCAGTTACTCAGGGGGCACCTACGAGCAGTACTTC
D: NA; V: TRBV2; length: 13; size: NA; J: TRBJ1-5; CDR3: CASGGQGNQPQHF; DNA: TGTGCCAGCGGGGGGCAGGGCAATCAGCCCCAGCATTTT
D: NA; V: TRBV11-2; length: 16; size: NA; J: TRBJ1-5; CDR3: CASSLDRGRRNQPQHF; DNA: TGTGCCAGCAGCTTAGACAGGGGTAGGAGGAATCAGCCCCAGCATTTT
D: TRBD2; V: TRBV10-1; length: 14; size: NA; J: TRBJ2-3; CDR3: CASSGRGGTDTQYF; DNA: TGCGCCAGCAGTGGTCGGGGGGGCACAGATACGCAGTATTTT
D: NA; V: TRBV27; length: 15; size: once; J: TRBJ1-6; CDR3: CASSRSQGYNSPLHF; DNA: TGTGCCAGCTCTCGGTCCCAGGGGTATAATTCACCCCTCCACTTT
D: NA; V: TRBV28; length: 14; size: NA; J: TRBJ1-4; CDR3: CASRTGGQSEKLFF; DNA: TGTGCCAGCAGAACCGGTGGACAGTCGGAAAAACTGTTTTTT
D: TRBD1; V: TRBV9; length: 15; size: NA; J: TRBJ2-7; CDR3: CASSERTGPAWEQYF; DNA: TGTGCCAGCAGCGAGCGGACAGGGCCTGCGTGGGAGCAGTACTTC
D: TRBD1; V: TRBV18; length: 16; size: NA; J: TRBJ1-4; CDR3: CASSPQGGSGNEKLFF; DNA: TGTGCCAGCTCACCACAAGGGGGCAGTGGTAATGAAAAACTGTTTTTT
D: TRBD1; V: TRBV18; length: 15; size: NA; J: TRBJ1-6; CDR3: CASSGTGGGNSPLHF; DNA: TGTGCCAGCTCAGGGACAGGGGGAGGTAATTCACCCCTCCACTTT
D: NA; V: TRBV6-1; length: 11; size: NA; J: TRBJ1-2; CDR3: CASAGPTGYTF; DNA: TGTGCCAGCGCGGGACCGACGGGCTACACCTTC
D: NA; V: TRBV7-2; length: 13; size: NA; J: TRBJ1-2; CDR3: CASSLATDYGYTF; DNA: TGTGCCAGCAGCTTAGCGACGGATTATGGCTACACCTTC
D: NA; V: TRBV5-4; length: 16; size: NA; J: TRBJ1-1; CDR3: CASSPNPPQMNTEAFF; DNA: TGTGCCAGCAGTCCAAACCCCCCACAGATGAACACTGAAGCTTTCTTT
D: TRBD2; V: TRBV7-9; length: 15; size: NA; J: TRBJ2-3; CDR3: CASRPPGTSADTQYF; DNA: TGTGCCAGCAGGCCACCCGGGACTAGCGCAGATACGCAGTATTTT
D: NA; V: TRBV5-1; length: 16; size: NA; J: TRBJ2-5; CDR3: CASSPGPSGKGETQYF; DNA: TGCGCCAGCAGCCCCGGTCCCTCCGGTAAAGGGGAGACCCAGTACTTC
D: NA; V: TRBV7-2; length: 15; size: NA; J: TRBJ2-7; CDR3: CASSLGGAGSYEQYF; DNA: TGTGCCAGCAGCTTAGGAGGGGCGGGCTCCTACGAGCAGTACTTC
D: NA; V: TRBV11-2; length: 14; size: NA; J: TRBJ2-7; CDR3: CASSRGALSYEQYF; DNA: TGTGCCAGCAGTCGGGGGGCCCTCTCCTACGAGCAGTACTTC
D: NA; V: TRBV6-5; length: 13; size: few; J: TRBJ1-2; CDR3: CASSPTGTYGYTF; DNA: TGTGCCAGCAGCCCAACGGGGACCTATGGCTACACCTTC
D: NA; V: TRBV28; length: 14; size: NA; J: TRBJ2-2; CDR3: CASSLPGGGGELFF; DNA: TGTGCCAGCAGTTTACCCGGGGGCGGCGGGGAGCTGTTTTTT